Sequencing of this T cell receptor (beta chain) was carried out in a study of vaccination and CD4 T cells after COVID-19. Study information: Those taking part got two shots of either the BNT162b2 or the mRNA-1273 vaccine. Each control culture was treated with a CEFX pool, an HIV-1 Nef pool, or no peptide.

Sequenced with the Oncomine TCR Beta short-read assay was DNA taken from cultured CD4+ T cells. It was cultured CD4+ T cells from which genomic DNA was extracted. Each CDR3 protein is one row after TCRdb ran MiXCR on the PCR reads. The repertoire holds around 21,000 distinct CDR3 sequences, approximately 50% seen once, with around 9% in the top ten. Details on this clonotype: What it binds is unknown.

Germline CDR1 reads MNHEY; CDR2 reads SVGEGT. V was pared by 8 bases and J by 0 bases, with 7 bases between. The CDR3 loop spans 12 amino acids. Treatment: roughly 10-day PBMC culture with coronavirus spike peptide pools or control peptides (ViraFEST assay). Half the medium was replaced with fresh IL-2 medium on days 3 and 7. The source of this sequence is a human donor who had recovered from COVID-19. The V and J genes are TRBV6-2 or TRBV6-3 and TRBJ1-2; no firm D call. The sample consisted of CD4+ T cells from blood, cultured in vitro. In DNA, the CDR3 is TGTGCCAGCGAAGACCCTAACTATGGCTACACCTTC. This codes for CASEDPNYGYTF.